A selection of T cell receptor beta chains follows, all from one sample in a study of shared clonotypes between healthy human individuals. Assay used: immunoSEQ multiplex PCR; TCRdb lists only in-frame clones, some missing. The sample shows more than 2 million clones, roughly 96% of them seen only once. The specimen was naive CD4+ T cells sorted from blood. These receptors were taken from a young man in good health. CDR3s include the opening cysteine and the closing phenylalanine or tryptophan. The D gene is left open where the match is weak. Clone sizes are given selectively: once, few, many, or a class where the clone is expanded.

v_gene	j_gene	d_gene	abundance	CDR3nt	CDR3aa
TRBV11-2	TRBJ2-7	TRBD1	-	TGTGCCAGCAGCTTAGGGGGGACAGGGGCCTACGAGCAGTACTTC	CASSLGGTGAYEQYF
TRBV6-5	TRBJ1-1	-	-	TGTGCCAGCAGTCAGACAGGGAACACTGAAGCTTTCTTT	CASSQTGNTEAFF
TRBV20-1	TRBJ1-1	-	-	TGCAGTGCTATCAGTCTTGAAGCTTTCTTT	CSAISLEAFF
TRBV5-1	TRBJ2-1	TRBD2	-	TGCGCCAGCAGCTTCGGGACTAGCGGGAGGAATGAGCAGTTCTTC	CASSFGTSGRNEQFF
TRBV11-2	TRBJ2-7	TRBD1	many	TGTGCCAGCAGCTTAGATCTGGGGACAGGGGGGCACGAGCAGTACTTC	CASSLDLGTGGHEQYF
TRBV13	TRBJ1-1	TRBD1	-	TGTGCCAGCAGCCCTAGACAGGGCCTCACTGAAGCTTTCTTT	CASSPRQGLTEAFF
TRBV27	TRBJ2-5	TRBD1	-	TGTGCCAGCAGTAGATTACCGGGACAGGGGACGGAGACCCAGTACTTC	CASSRLPGQGTETQYF
TRBV7-6	TRBJ2-3	-	-	TGTGCCAGCAGCTTAAAAATTTCCACAGATACGCAGTATTTT	CASSLKISTDTQYF
TRBV7-9	TRBJ2-7	TRBD1	-	TGTGCCAGCAGCTCACACCGGGACAGGGCTTCCCTTGAGCAGTACTTC	CASSSHRDRASLEQYF
TRBV7-9	TRBJ2-3	-	-	TGTGCCAGCAGCTTTGCCCCGAAGGGAGCAGATACGCAGTATTTT	CASSFAPKGADTQYF
TRBV7-2	TRBJ2-7	TRBD1	-	TGTGCCAGCAGCTTAGTTGGGACAGGTCTTTCCTACGAGCAGTACTTC	CASSLVGTGLSYEQYF
TRBV5-4	TRBJ2-1	TRBD2	-	TGTGCCAGCAGCATCTCCGGGACTAGGGATGAGCAGTTCTTC	CASSISGTRDEQFF
TRBV5-4	TRBJ1-1	-	many	TGTGCCAGCAGTATGGGCCCCCCCCGAGGGCAGGGGACTGAAGCTTTCTTT	CASSMGPPRGQGTEAFF
TRBV6-5	TRBJ1-5	-	-	-	CASSSSYSNQPQHF
TRBV14	TRBJ2-7	-	once	TGTGCCAGCAGCCAAGGAGGTAGGACCTACGAGCAGTACTTC	CASSQGGRTYEQYF
TRBV27	TRBJ1-6	TRBD1	once	TGTGCCAGCGGGACAGTCTATAATTCACCCCTCCACTTT	CASGTVYNSPLHF
TRBV6-1	TRBJ2-7	TRBD1	-	TGTGCCAGCAGTGTACAGGGGATTTTCTACGAGCAGTACTTC	CASSVQGIFYEQYF
TRBV10-3	TRBJ2-3	-	-	TGTGCCATCAGTGAGTCGAGAACCATCGCCACAGATACGCAGTATTTT	CAISESRTIATDTQYF
TRBV5-6	TRBJ2-6	-	once	TGTGCCAGCAGCTCCAACGGGAGAGCTGGGGCCAACGTCCTGACTTTC	CASSSNGRAGANVLTF
TRBV14	TRBJ2-7	-	-	TGTGCCAGCAGCCAAGACGGTGAAGGAAGTCAGGCCGAGCAGTACTTC	CASSQDGEGSQAEQYF
TRBV6-4	TRBJ1-6	-	-	TGTGCCAGCAGTGAAGGTGCGTCTAATTCACCCCTCCACTTT	CASSEGASNSPLHF
TRBV10-1	TRBJ2-3	-	-	TGCGCCAGCAGTGAGACACCTAGCACAGATACGCAGTATTTT	CASSETPSTDTQYF
TRBV27	TRBJ1-2	-	-	TGTGCCAGCAGCACGGGACGCCCTAACTATGGCTACACCTTC	CASSTGRPNYGYTF
TRBV19	TRBJ1-6	TRBD1	-	TGTGCCAGTAAACAGGGGAATAATTCACCCCTCCACTTT	CASKQGNNSPLHF
TRBV28	TRBJ1-4	-	-	TGTGCCAGCAGTTTAGCAGGGAGCTCGGGTGAAAAACTGTTTTTT	CASSLAGSSGEKLFF
TRBV6-1	TRBJ2-2	-	-	TGTGCCAGCAGTGAGACCACCAAATGGGGCACCGGGGAGCTGTTTTTT	CASSETTKWGTGELFF
TRBV7-2	TRBJ2-1	-	-	TGTGCCAGCAGCTTAAACATTGGGGGGTGGTACAATGAGCAGTTCTTC	CASSLNIGGWYNEQFF
TRBV11-2	TRBJ1-6	-	-	TGTGCCAGCAGCTTAGAGGGGCGGAGTAATTCACCCCTCCACTTT	CASSLEGRSNSPLHF
TRBV6-5	TRBJ2-7	TRBD2	-	TGTGCCAGCAGTTACTCGTCTAGCGGGATCTCCTACGAGCAGTACTTC	CASSYSSSGISYEQYF
TRBV5-4	TRBJ2-7	TRBD2	-	TGTGCCAGCAGCTTATCCGGGACTAGCGGGTTCTACGAGCAGTACTTC	CASSLSGTSGFYEQYF
TRBV7-8	TRBJ2-7	-	-	TGTGCCAGCAGCTATGATCAATCCTACGAGCAGTACTTC	CASSYDQSYEQYF
TRBV27	TRBJ2-6	-	-	TGTGCCAGCAGTTCGTCCCTTGGGGCCAACGTCCTGACTTTC	CASSSSLGANVLTF
TRBV6-5	TRBJ2-5	TRBD2	-	TGTGCCAGCAGTTCCGGCGGGGGGGAAAAAGAGACCCAGTACTTC	CASSSGGGEKETQYF
TRBV6-1	TRBJ1-5	-	-	TGTGCCAGCAGTGAACAGGTTGGGTCTACTGAGCCCCAGCATTTT	CASSEQVGSTEPQHF
TRBV5-4	TRBJ1-6	-	-	TGTGCCAGCAGCTTGGCCAGGGCAGGGCAGGAATCACCCCTCCACTTT	CASSLARAGQESPLHF
TRBV6-5	TRBJ1-2	TRBD1	-	TGTGCCAGCAGTTTAATTAGGGACAGGGTTAACTATGGCTACACCTTC	CASSLIRDRVNYGYTF
TRBV11-2	TRBJ2-1	TRBD2	-	TGTGCCAGCAGCTTAGATCTAGCGGTAACCTACAATGAGCAGTTCTTC	CASSLDLAVTYNEQFF
TRBV6-1	TRBJ2-7	-	-	TGTGCCAGCCGGCAGGGACCGAAGCAGTACTTC	CASRQGPKQYF
TRBV9	TRBJ1-5	-	-	TGTGCCAGCAGTTTGGACGGTACCAATCAGCCCCAGCATTTT	CASSLDGTNQPQHF
TRBV27	TRBJ1-4	-	-	TGTGCCAGCATACAGGGAAATGAAAAACTGTTTTTT	CASIQGNEKLFF
TRBV10-3	TRBJ1-4	TRBD1	-	TGTGCCATCAGAGGGACAGATGAAAAACTGTTTTTT	CAIRGTDEKLFF
TRBV2	TRBJ2-7	TRBD1	-	TGTGCCAGTGCGACAGGGTTCAACGAGCAGTACTTC	CASATGFNEQYF
TRBV30	TRBJ2-5	-	-	TGTGCCTGGAGTGTAACAGCGCTAATAAGGGAGACCCAGTACTTC	CAWSVTALIRETQYF
TRBV5-4	TRBJ2-3	-	-	TGTGCCAGCAGCTTGACTGGAACAGATACGCAGTATTTT	CASSLTGTDTQYF
TRBV9	TRBJ2-7	-	once	TGTGCCAGCAGCGTACAAGGGGGATCCTACGAGCAGTACTTC	CASSVQGGSYEQYF
TRBV10-2	TRBJ1-6	-	-	TGCGCCAGCATTTCCGGCGGACAGCAGGGTAATTCACCCCTCCACTTT	CASISGGQQGNSPLHF
TRBV5-1	TRBJ2-1	TRBD1	-	TGCGCCAGCAGCTCGGGACAGGGGATCTACAATGAGCAGTTCTTC	CASSSGQGIYNEQFF
TRBV6-5	TRBJ2-7	TRBD1	once	TGTGCCAGCAGTTACTCGCTAAACAGGGGGAGCGAGCAGTACTTC	CASSYSLNRGSEQYF
TRBV2	TRBJ2-1	-	-	TGTGCCAGCAACCGGGACTTGGACTACAATGAGCAGTTCTTC	CASNRDLDYNEQFF
TRBV7-2	TRBJ2-7	TRBD1	-	TGTGCCAGCAGCCCCCGGGACAGGGTTGGAGAGCAGTACTTC	CASSPRDRVGEQYF
TRBV6-6	TRBJ2-7	TRBD2	-	TGTGCCAGCAGTTACAGGACGGGGGGTCCCTACGAGCAGTACTTC	CASSYRTGGPYEQYF
TRBV7-9	TRBJ2-6	-	-	TGTGCCAGCAGCGCCCGGTCGACTGGGGCCAACGTCCTGACTTTC	CASSARSTGANVLTF
TRBV11-2	TRBJ2-2	TRBD2	-	TGTGCCAGCAGCCCCCACCCGGGGGGGGACACCGGGGAGCTGTTTTTT	CASSPHPGGDTGELFF
TRBV14	TRBJ1-2	-	-	TGTGCCAGCAGCCAAGCGGGAGGCTCGGCTAACTATGGCTACACCTTC	CASSQAGGSANYGYTF